This record covers a single T cell receptor (beta chain). Primed by a sample-barcoded 5' primer and a J-beta primer mix, a second PCR proceeded for 7 to 11 cycles. Carrying 12 random nucleotides, a template-switch adaptor labeled each individual cDNA molecule. One entry per CDR3 protein results from TCRdb running MiXCR on the 5' RACE reads. This table holds hundreds of thousands of distinct CDR3 sequences, 29% found once. This record comes from a study of blood T cells in healthy people across ages. CDR1 DFQATT and CDR2 SNEGSKA come from the germline V gene (reference sequence). Deletions cut 5 bases from V and 1 base from J, with 5 bases between. The CDR3 contains 11 residues.

The sample consisted of blood. This sequence originates from an elderly woman in good health. The gene calls are TRBV20-1 and TRBJ1-1; no clear D gene. In nucleotides, the CDR3 is TGCAGTGCTTTGGCGAACACTGAAGCTTTCTTT. Encoded protein: CSALANTEAFF.